One sample yielded the 32 T cell receptor beta chains listed below, sequenced in a study of OX40 agonist ivuxolimab in advanced cancers. Profiling relied on immunoSEQ multiplex PCR, and the TCRdb table lists in-frame clones only, not all of them. The repertoire holds approximately 100,000 clones, with 91% as singletons. The input for sequencing was CD4+ or CD8+ T cells sorted from blood, taken in a trial of the OX40 agonist ivuxolimab. These TCRs come from an adult with an advanced solid tumor such as melanoma, head and neck, liver or kidney cancer.

This sequence joins TRBV6-1 and TRBJ2-1; 8 bases match TRBD1. The CDR3 spans 13 residues. CDR1 and CDR2 from the germline V gene are MNHNS and SASEGT. The trim removed 5 bases at V and 5 bases at J, leaving 2 bases unmatched. The CDR3 region is CASSMTGDNEQFF. DNA of the CDR3: TGTGCCAGCAGTATGACAGGGGACAATGAGCAGTTCTTC.

The chain is built from TRBV15 and TRBJ1-5; TRBD1 aligns across 7 bases. This CDR3 comprises 17 residues. Trimming cost V 0 bases and J 7 bases; bases outside gene matches: 12. From germline, CDR1 is LNHNV and CDR2 YYDKDF (reference sequence). The CDR3 coding sequence is TGTGCCACCAGCAGAGATCCGGGACAGTATGTAGTACAGCCCCAGCATTTT. Translating gives CATSRDPGQYVVQPQHF.

The chain couples TRBV5-1 to TRBJ2-1; D might be TRBD2 (5 bases). The germline V gene encodes CDR1 SGHRS and CDR2 YFSETQ. Trimming took off 4 bases at V and 0 bases at J, with 11 bases between the two ends. The CDR3 runs 15 residues. CDR3 sequence (DNA): TGCGCCAGCAGCCTGATCGGGGACTCCTACAATGAGCAGTTCTTC. This encodes CASSLIGDSYNEQFF.

This chain links TRBV7-2 with TRBJ2-7, with unresolved D. This CDR3 has 15 amino acids. CDR1 and CDR2 from the germline V gene are SGHTA and FQGNSA. Trimming shortened V by 2 bases and J by 0 bases, and 11 bases separated the two germline ends. The CDR3 sequence is CASSLLQEPSYEQYF. The CDR3 DNA reads as TGTGCCAGCAGCTTACTGCAGGAGCCCTCCTACGAGCAGTACTTC.

The chain has TRBV2 and TRBJ2-7; D is possibly TRBD1 (6 bases). The V end lost 8 bases, the J end lost 2 bases, and 16 bases lay between the germline ends. Germline V gene sequence: CDR1 SNHLY, CDR2 FYNNEI. This CDR3 spans 14 amino acids. The DNA of the CDR3 is TGTGCCAGCGTCGGAGGAACAGGGCCCTACGAGCAGTACTTC. Amino acids: CASVGGTGPYEQYF.

The chain links TRBV19 to TRBJ2-5; TRBD1 matches 8 bases. V shed 5 bases, J shed 4 bases, and the junction held 15 bases outside the gene matches. CDR1 and CDR2 from the germline V gene are LNHDA and SQIVND (reference sequence). The CDR3 covers 17 residues. CDR3 protein: CASSPSPGRGRSETQYF. Here the CDR3 DNA reads TGTGCCAGTAGTCCCTCCCCCGGCAGGGGGCGTTCAGAGACCCAGTACTTC.

This chain joins TRBV4-3 and TRBJ2-5; the match to TRBD2 covers 9 bases. CDR1 is LGHNA and CDR2 is YSLEER in the germline V gene. The CDR3 has 17 residues. V lost 0 bases and J lost 6; bases outside the gene matches: 11. For the CDR3, the DNA is TGCGCCAGCAGCCAAGACCTGGCTAGCGGGACCTTAAAGACCCAGTACTTC. It encodes CASSQDLASGTLKTQYF.

V and J are TRBV28 and TRBJ2-3, with D perhaps matching TRBD2 (5 bases). Germline V gene data show CDR1 as MDHEN and CDR2 as SYDVKM. The germline V and J ends were trimmed by 3 bases and 0 bases, with 13 bases remaining between them. The CDR3 is 16 residues long. The CDR3 DNA follows: TGTGCCAGCAGTTTTCCAGGACTGCAGAGCACAGATACGCAGTATTTT. This translates into CASSFPGLQSTDTQYF.

The V and J genes are TRBV6-6 and TRBJ1-4; unclear D gene. Germline V gene lookup returns CDR1 MNHNY and CDR2 SVGAGI (reference sequence). The V end was cut by 5 bases, the J end by 1 base, with 14 bases between. The CDR3 is 16 residues long. This CDR3 is CASSPRQERTNEKLFF. The CDR3 DNA reads as TGTGCCAGCAGTCCACGACAAGAGAGAACTAATGAAAAACTGTTTTTT.

DNA of the CDR3: TGTGCCAGCAGCCGCGACAGGGGAAGGGGCTACGAGCAGTACTTC. Translating it yields CASSRDRGRGYEQYF. The chain recombines TRBV7-2 with TRBJ2-7, with 8 bases identical to TRBD1. The germline V gene has CDR1 SGHTA and CDR2 FQGNSA. Trimming took 5 bases from V and 3 from J; bases not matched to a gene: 9. The CDR3 totals 15 residues.

V gene TRBV6-6 combines with J gene TRBJ2-7; TRBD1 aligns across 8 bases. Germline V gene lookup returns CDR1 MNHNY and CDR2 SVGAGI (reference sequence). The CDR3 is made up of 13 amino acids. V trimming: 6 bases; J trimming: 5 bases; junction bases outside the gene matches: 6. CDR3 in DNA: TGTGCCAGCAGCTGGACAGGGATCGACGAGCAGTACTTC. It yields the protein CASSWTGIDEQYF.

This sequence joins TRBV11-3 and TRBJ2-7; D unclear. Germline V gene sequence: CDR1 SGHNT, CDR2 YENEEA. Trimming took 1 base from V and 0 from J, leaving 10 bases between them. This CDR3 comprises 15 residues. CDR3 protein: CASSLGGDLSYEQYF. The CDR3 bases are TGTGCCAGCAGCTTAGGAGGAGACCTCTCCTACGAGCAGTACTTC.

The rearrangement joins TRBV18 to TRBJ2-1, with 7 positions matching TRBD2. V shed 3 bases and J 7 bases; nucleotides not matched to a gene: 9. CDR3 length: 15 amino acids. CDR1 KGHSH and CDR2 LQKENI come from the germline V gene. The CDR3 DNA is TGTGCCAGCTCACCGCGGGAGAGCCCCAGAAATGAGCAGTTCTTC. Protein: CASSPRESPRNEQFF.

CDR3 sequence (DNA): TGTGCCAGCAGCTTAGACAGAGCTATCTCTGGAAACACCATATATTTT. Protein product: CASSLDRAISGNTIYF. The chain carries TRBV5-4 and TRBJ1-3, with D tentatively TRBD1 (5 bases). The CDR3 extends over 16 amino acids. Germline lookup yields CDR1 SGHNT and CDR2 YYREEE (reference sequence). V was trimmed by 2 bases and J by 0 bases, leaving 12 bases between them.

This chain connects TRBV7-2 to TRBJ1-5; no firm D call. Germline V gives CDR1 SGHTA, CDR2 FQGNSA. This CDR3 has 15 residues. V lost 1 base, J lost 0 bases, and 7 bases lay in between. CDR3 protein: CASSLGPGSNQPQHF. The CDR3 DNA reads TGTGCCAGCAGCTTAGGACCCGGTAGCAATCAGCCCCAGCATTTT.

The chain has TRBV11-2 and TRBJ2-5, with unresolved D. CDR1 is SGHAT and CDR2 is FQNNGV in the germline V gene. V was cut by 3 bases and J by 4 bases, with 12 bases left in between. The CDR3 extends over 14 amino acids. The CDR3 spells CASSFDLPGETQYF. CDR3 nucleotides: TGTGCCAGCAGCTTCGACCTCCCGGGAGAGACCCAGTACTTC.

The chain carries TRBV5-5 and TRBJ2-7; no firm D call. Trimming shortened V by 4 bases and J by 6 bases, and 14 bases separated the two germline ends. The germline V gene encodes CDR1 SGHKS and CDR2 YYEKEE (reference sequence). The CDR3 has 13 residues. The CDR3 DNA is TGTGCCAGCAGCCGAACTACTGGGCTCGAGCAGTACTTC. This translates into CASSRTTGLEQYF.

The chain employs TRBV11-2 and TRBJ2-7; 11 bases agree with TRBD1. Looked up from germline, CDR1 is SGHAT and CDR2 is FQNNGV. Losses at the gene ends were 5 bases for V and 4 bases for J; bases not matched to a gene: 7. The CDR3 loop spans 15 amino acids. The CDR3 DNA reads as TGTGCCAGCAGCGCCACCGGGACAGGGGGTTACGAGCAGTACTTC. Protein sequence: CASSATGTGGYEQYF.

The chain is built from TRBV5-1 and TRBJ1-4; D gene unclear. Germline assignment: CDR1 SGHRS and CDR2 YFSETQ. The CDR3 length is 14 residues. V shed 0 bases and J shed 5 bases, with 8 bases lying between them. Written as DNA, the CDR3 is TGCGCCAGCAGCTTGGGAGCTGAAAATGAAAAACTGTTTTTT. It encodes CASSLGAENEKLFF.

V usage is TRBV7-8 and J usage is TRBJ1-1, with a tentative D call TRBD1 (6 bases). Germline V CDR1 and CDR2: SGHVS, FQNEAQ. The germline V and J ends were trimmed by 1 base and 1 base, with 13 bases remaining between them. This CDR3 comprises 16 residues. Here the CDR3 DNA reads TGTGCCAGCAGCTTAGTCTCCAGGGGCCGGAACACTGAAGCTTTCTTT. Translating gives CASSLVSRGRNTEAFF.

The gene calls are TRBV19 and TRBJ1-2; 7 nucleotides match TRBD1. In germline, CDR1 is LNHDA, CDR2 SQIVND (reference sequence). Germline trimming cut 11 bases from V and 2 bases from J; bases unmatched to any gene: 5. The CDR3 has 12 amino acids. CDR3 nucleotides: TGTGCCGGCCGGGGACAGAACTATGGCTACACCTTC. Translating gives CAGRGQNYGYTF.

This chain joins TRBV28 and TRBJ1-2, with unresolved D. V was pared by 6 bases and J by 0 bases, with 11 bases between. The germline V gene has CDR1 MDHEN and CDR2 SYDVKM. The CDR3 contains 14 residues. The CDR3 is CASRGTTTNYGYTF. The DNA for the CDR3 is TGTGCCAGCAGGGGAACGACAACTAACTATGGCTACACCTTC.

The sample holds one count of this clone. The chain combines TRBV5-1 with TRBJ2-2; D remains unclear. CDR1 and CDR2 from the germline V gene are SGHRS and YFSETQ. V was pared by 0 bases and J by 7 bases, with 4 bases between. This CDR3 has 12 residues. DNA for the CDR3: TGCGCCAGCAGCTTGGTTAACGGGGAGCTGTTTTTT. It is translated as CASSLVNGELFF.

The chain links TRBV28 to TRBJ2-4, with D uncertain. The CDR3 contains 15 residues. Trimming left V 6 bases short and J 3 bases short, with 15 bases between. The germline gives CDR1 MDHEN, CDR2 SYDVKM. The CDR3 here is CASRGPERYKNIQYF. CDR3 coding DNA: TGTGCCAGCAGAGGACCCGAGAGATACAAAAACATTCAGTACTTC.

The chain joins TRBV15 to TRBJ2-7; TRBD2 agrees at 8 bases. With V trimmed by 5 bases and J by 2 bases, 5 bases remained unmatched. Looked up from germline, CDR1 is LNHNV and CDR2 is YYDKDF (reference sequence). The CDR3 has 14 amino acids. The CDR3 nucleotides are TGTGCCACCAGCGAGACGGGAGGGCCCTACGAGCAGTACTTC. It translates to CATSETGGPYEQYF.

The V gene is TRBV11-1, the J gene TRBJ2-7; TRBD1 aligns across 7 bases. The junction had 5 bases not matched to a gene; V was cut back by 1 base and J by 2 bases. This CDR3 spans 15 amino acids. Germline loops: CDR1 SGHAT, CDR2 FQDESV (reference sequence). CDR3 sequence: CASSLGRQGPYEQYF. The CDR3, as DNA: TGTGCCAGCAGCTTAGGCAGACAGGGCCCCTACGAGCAGTACTTC. Based on the CDR3 plus reference TRBV11-1 and TRBJ2-7, the full variable domain is EAEVAQSPRYKITEKSQAVAFWCDPISGHATLYWYRQILGQGPELLVQFQDESVVDDSQLPKDRFSAERLKGVDSTLKIQPAELGDSAMYLCASSLGRQGPYEQYFGPGTRLTVT.

The chain has TRBV18 and TRBJ2-2, with TRBD1 as a possible D gene (6 bases). CDR3 length equals 18 residues. With 2 bases removed from V and 7 bases from J, the gap between germline ends came to 23 bases. Germline lookup yields CDR1 KGHSH and CDR2 LQKENI. The CDR3 bases are TGTGCCAGCTCACCAAGAGGCTCGGCCAGGGGTGCCAGCGGGGAGCTGTTTTTT. Translated: CASSPRGSARGASGELFF.

The chain combines TRBV19 with TRBJ2-5, with D hard to call. From germline, CDR1 is LNHDA and CDR2 SQIVND (reference sequence). The CDR3 extends over 12 amino acids. V shed 4 bases and J shed 5 bases, with 8 bases lying between them. DNA for the CDR3: TGTGCCAGTAGTACCCCCCGGGAGACCCAGTACTTC. Amino acids: CASSTPRETQYF.

The chain couples TRBV7-2 to TRBJ1-5; possibly TRBD1 for D (6 bases). Trimming left V 1 base short and J 4 bases short, with 11 bases between. This CDR3 spans 15 amino acids. Germline CDR1 and CDR2: SGHTA and FQGNSA. As DNA, the CDR3 is TGTGCCAGCAGCTTAGATTCTACAGGGAATCAGCCCCAGCATTTT. Translation gives CASSLDSTGNQPQHF.

This sequence joins TRBV18 and TRBJ2-7; 9 nucleotides align to TRBD1. The germline CDR1 and CDR2 sequences are KGHSH and LQKENI. This CDR3 has 15 amino acids. The trim removed 3 bases at V and 3 bases at J, leaving 6 bases unmatched. The CDR3 DNA sequence: TGTGCCAGCTCACCTGGGGGACAGGGTTTCTACGAGCAGTACTTC. Translated: CASSPGGQGFYEQYF.

Points on this clone: The sample contains more than one DNA sequence encoding this CDR3. The rearrangement uses TRBV5-1 and TRBJ1-4; 7 bases match TRBD1. CDR1 is SGHRS, CDR2 YFSETQ, per germline. The ends lost 3 bases at V and 3 bases at J; junction bases unmatched: 5. The CDR3 has 15 residues. The CDR3 region is CASSSLGQPNEKLFF. The CDR3 coding sequence is TGCGCCAGCAGCTCGCTGGGACAGCCTAATGAAAAACTGTTTTTT.

The V and J genes are TRBV7-2 and TRBJ2-7, with 7 positions matching TRBD1. CDR1 is SGHTA and CDR2 is FQGNSA in the germline V gene. The CDR3 length is 16 residues. V was clipped by 3 bases and J by 3 bases; unmatched bases: 11. The CDR3 loop is CASSFKARDRYYEQYF. CDR3 in DNA: TGTGCCAGCAGCTTCAAGGCCCGGGACAGATACTACGAGCAGTACTTC.